The 29 T cell receptor beta chains listed next were all sequenced from one sample in a study of cytomegalovirus exposure and HLA in healthy donors. Primers for the PCR totalled 60 Vbeta and 13 Jbeta. Repertoires were generated with immunoSEQ multiplex PCR, while TCRdb's copy carries only in-frame clones and drops some. The profile shows roughly 160,000 clones, roughly 80% of them singletons. The material sequenced was PBMCs. The source of these receptors is a woman aged 50 to 65 in good health and CMV-seronegative.

The V gene is TRBV5-1, the J gene TRBJ2-1, with TRBD1 identical over 11 bases. CDR3 length equals 16 residues. Trimming took 0 bases from V and 8 from J; bases not matched to a gene: 7. CDR1 is SGHRS, CDR2 YFSETQ, per germline. In nucleotides, the CDR3 is TGCGCCAGCAGCTTGGCGGGACAGGGGGTTATAGATGAGCAGTTCTTC. This gives the protein CASSLAGQGVIDEQFF.

Here the CDR3 reads CASSPNEDRGEKLFF. Here the CDR3 DNA reads TGTGCCAGCTCACCAAACGAAGACAGGGGGGAAAAACTGTTTTTT. V gene TRBV18 combines with J gene TRBJ1-4; TRBD1 matches 9 bases. The CDR3 is 15 residues long. V lost 2 bases and J lost 8; bases outside the gene matches: 6. Germline V gene data show CDR1 as KGHSH and CDR2 as LQKENI.

The chain combines TRBV5-6 with TRBJ2-3; D not certain. CDR1 and CDR2 (germline): SGHDT, YYEEEE. This CDR3 region has 14 residues. V lost 0 bases and J 0 bases, leaving 5 bases between the germline ends. As DNA, the CDR3 is TGTGCCAGCAGCTTGGTCCAGAGCACAGATACGCAGTATTTT. Protein sequence: CASSLVQSTDTQYF.

The gene calls are TRBV28 and TRBJ1-2; maybe TRBD1 (5 bases). V gave up 1 base and J gave up 2 bases, with 20 bases separating them. CDR1 and CDR2 from the germline V gene are MDHEN and SYDVKM. This CDR3 has 18 residues. This CDR3 is CASSLFRLGAAGNYGYTF. Written as DNA, the CDR3 is TGTGCCAGCAGTTTATTTCGTCTAGGGGCAGCCGGAAACTATGGCTACACCTTC.

The chain has TRBV7-9 and TRBJ2-5; D unclear. The length of the CDR3 is 15 residues. Germline CDR1 and CDR2: SEHNR and FQNEAQ (reference sequence). The ends were cut back, 5 bases at V and 4 bases at J, with 17 bases in the middle. CDR3 amino acids: CASSTINTHLETQYF. DNA for the CDR3: TGTGCCAGCAGCACCATAAACACGCATTTAGAGACCCAGTACTTC.

The chain employs TRBV6-5 and TRBJ1-1; D is ambiguous. CDR3 length: 14 residues. CDR1 and CDR2 (germline): MNHEY, SVGAGI. V gave up 5 bases and J gave up 3 bases, with 13 bases separating them. As DNA, the CDR3 is TGTGCCAGCAGTAAGCTGCTGGAGTACACTGAAGCTTTCTTT. This encodes CASSKLLEYTEAFF.

Points on this clone: The same CDR3 also results from other DNA sequences found in this sample. The chain links TRBV28 to TRBJ1-2, with D possibly matching TRBD1 (5 bases). The CDR3 length is 13 residues. Germline lookup yields CDR1 MDHEN and CDR2 SYDVKM. V shed 1 base and J shed 8 bases, with 11 bases lying between them. CDR3 amino acids: CASSLFRGLGYTF. DNA of the CDR3: TGTGCCAGCAGTTTATTTAGGGGACTAGGCTACACCTTC.

This clone turned up a few times. The chain has TRBV19 and TRBJ2-7; D possibly corresponds to TRBD1 (6 bases). The CDR3 spans 13 residues. Germline V gene sequence: CDR1 LNHDA, CDR2 SQIVND (reference sequence). Trimming stripped 4 bases from V and 0 bases from J, with 7 bases between. CDR3 DNA: TGTGCCAGTAGTACGACAGGCTCCTACGAGCAGTACTTC. This encodes CASSTTGSYEQYF.

This CDR3 is CASSQRFPNTGELFF. The DNA for the CDR3 is TGTGCCAGCAGTCAGCGGTTTCCGAACACCGGGGAGCTGTTTTTT. This chain uses TRBV11-3 with TRBJ2-2; a possible D gene is TRBD2 (5 bases). V shed 6 bases and J shed 0 bases, with 11 bases lying between them. The CDR3 spans 15 residues. CDR1 and CDR2 (germline): SGHNT, YENEEA.

This clone was detected once. The chain carries TRBV7-9 and TRBJ2-7; TRBD1 agrees at 7 bases. From germline, CDR1 is SEHNR and CDR2 FQNEAQ (reference sequence). After removal of 5 bases from V and 0 bases from J, the junction contained 10 bases not matched to a gene. The CDR3 loop spans 16 amino acids. The CDR3: CASSHFARQGSYEQYF. In DNA, the CDR3 is TGTGCCAGCAGCCATTTTGCTCGACAGGGCTCCTACGAGCAGTACTTC.

The genes are TRBV4-2 and TRBJ2-2; D may be TRBD2 (6 bases). Trimming left V 2 bases short and J 3 bases short, with 13 bases between. Germline values: CDR1 LGHNA, CDR2 YNFKEQ. The CDR3 consists of 16 residues. The CDR3 nucleotides read TGTGCCAGCAGCCAAAGGAGCTCGGGGGACACCGGGGAGCTGTTTTTT. Protein product: CASSQRSSGDTGELFF.

The chain uses TRBV28 and TRBJ2-5, with 8 positions matching TRBD2. This CDR3 is built from 15 residues. V was clipped by 2 bases and J by 4 bases; unmatched bases: 6. From germline, CDR1 is MDHEN and CDR2 SYDVKM. CDR3 bases: TGTGCCAGCAGTTTAAGGGCGGGAGGCTCAGAGACCCAGTACTTC. It yields the protein CASSLRAGGSETQYF.

This clone came up a few times. The CDR3 spells CASSVDRNQPQHF. CDR3 DNA sequence: TGTGCCAGCAGCGTCGACAGGAATCAGCCCCAGCATTTT. The chain has TRBV11-2 and TRBJ1-5, with D perhaps TRBD1 (6 bases). The germline V and J ends were trimmed by 5 bases and 4 bases, with 9 bases remaining between them. CDR1 is SGHAT, CDR2 FQNNGV, per germline. This CDR3 spans 13 amino acids. Together with reference TRBV11-2 and TRBJ1-5, the CDR3 gives the full variable domain: EAGVAQSPRYKIIEKRQSVAFWCNPISGHATLYWYQQILGQGPKLLIQFQNNGVVDDSQLPKDRFSAERLKGVDSTLKIQPAKLEDSAVYLCASSVDRNQPQHFGDGTRLSIL.

The genes are TRBV21-1 and TRBJ1-5; the DNA was not compared with TRBD1, the D call given in the table. TRBV21-1 is a documented pseudogene. The CDR3 length is 15 residues. The CDR3, as DNA: TGTGCCAGCAGCAGCCGACAGGGAATTGGTCAGCCCCAGCATTTT. As protein: CASSSRQGIGQPQHF.

The V call is TRBV5-1, the J call TRBJ2-1, with 10 bases that match TRBD2. Germline V gene lookup returns CDR1 SGHRS and CDR2 YFSETQ. Trimming cost V 4 bases and J 7 bases; bases outside gene matches: 8. This CDR3 contains 15 residues. The CDR3 nucleotides are TGCGCCAGCAGCCCGCTAGCGGGAGAGGTTAATGAGCAGTTCTTC. This encodes CASSPLAGEVNEQFF.

This clone was picked up a small number of times. The V and J genes are TRBV6-1 and TRBJ1-2; possibly TRBD1 for D (5 bases). Trimming shortened V by 4 bases and J by 0 bases, and 12 bases separated the two germline ends. The germline CDR1 and CDR2 sequences are MNHNS and SASEGT. The CDR3 consists of 15 residues. The chain's CDR3 is CASSVDRSPNYGYTF. For the CDR3, the DNA is TGTGCCAGCAGTGTAGACAGATCCCCTAACTATGGCTACACCTTC.

This chain joins TRBV27 and TRBJ1-4; TRBD1 aligns across 8 bases. J was trimmed by 3 bases and V by 3 bases; bases with no gene match: 3. Germline-derived CDR1 and CDR2 are MNHEY and SMNVEV (reference sequence). The CDR3 totals 15 residues. CDR3 amino acids: CASSFLDRANEKLFF. In nucleotides, the CDR3 is TGTGCCAGCAGTTTCTTGGACAGGGCTAATGAAAAACTGTTTTTT. Based on the CDR3 plus reference TRBV27 and TRBJ1-4, the full variable domain is EAQVTQNPRYLITVTGKKLTVTCSQNMNHEYMSWYRQDPGLGLRQIYYSMNVEVTDKGDVPEGYKVSRKEKRNFPLILESPSPNQTSLYFCASSFLDRANEKLFFGSGTQLSVL.

In DNA form, the CDR3 reads TGCGCCAGCAGCTTGCGGGGGGAGACTCGAAATTCACCCCTCCACTTT. This encodes CASSLRGETRNSPLHF. The chain recombines TRBV5-1 with TRBJ1-6, with D maybe TRBD1 (5 bases). V was cut by 1 base and J by 7 bases, with 15 bases left in between. The CDR3 extends over 16 amino acids. The germline CDR1 and CDR2 sequences are SGHRS and YFSETQ.

Of note for this clone: One end of the junction does not line up with germline, which may come from a read error. In the same sample, other DNA sequences code for this CDR3. This chain joins TRBV4-2 and TRBJ1-4, with D possibly TRBD1 on 6 matching bases. The CDR3 runs to 13 residues. Germline CDR1 LGHNA, CDR2 YNFKEQ. For the CDR3, the DNA is TGTGCTAGCAGCCAAGGGGGGCTCAGAAAACTGTTTTTT. Its protein product is CASSQGGLRKLFF.

The genes are TRBV9 and TRBJ2-1; D possibly corresponds to TRBD2 (6 bases). V dropped 1 base and J dropped 0 bases, with 17 bases sitting between them. Germline V gene lookup returns CDR1 SGDLS and CDR2 YYNGEE. This CDR3 is built from 18 residues. CDR3 nucleotide sequence: TGTGCCAGCAGCGTATATCAGGAGGGAGGCAGCTCCTACAATGAGCAGTTCTTC. This encodes CASSVYQEGGSSYNEQFF. The full variable domain, in which reference TRBV9 and TRBJ2-1 provide the parts outside the CDR3, is DSGVTQTPKHLITATGQRVTLRCSPRSGDLSVYWYQQSLDQGLQFLIQYYNGEERAKGNILERFSAQQFPDLHSELNLSSLELGDSALYFCASSVYQEGGSSYNEQFFGPGTRLTVL.

Of note for this clone: Within the sample, other DNA sequences also encode this same CDR3. The chain carries TRBV5-1 and TRBJ2-2; tentatively, D is TRBD2 (6 bases). Trimming stripped 0 bases from V and 2 bases from J, with 17 bases between. Germline CDR1 SGHRS, CDR2 YFSETQ. This CDR3 contains 18 residues. The CDR3 bases are TGCGCCAGCAGCTTGGAAGGTATTCGGAGGGCCAACACCGGGGAGCTGTTTTTT. Protein sequence: CASSLEGIRRANTGELFF.

The J gene is TRBJ2-4, the V gene TRBV10-1; no definite D call. Germline CDR1 is WNHNN and CDR2 is SYGVQD (reference sequence). Trimming took 9 bases from V and 0 from J, leaving 12 bases between them. This CDR3 has 14 residues. The CDR3 is CARPLVLAKNIQYF. CDR3 bases: TGCGCCAGGCCTCTTGTACTAGCCAAAAACATTCAGTACTTC.

Concerning this clone: The junction departs from germline at one end; a sequencing error may be responsible. The same CDR3 also results from other DNA sequences found in this sample. The chain employs TRBV11-2 and TRBJ2-7; 10 bases are shared with TRBD1. Germline V gene lookup returns CDR1 SGHAT and CDR2 FQNNGV. The CDR3 has 15 amino acids. Here the CDR3 DNA reads TGTGCTAGCAGCGCGACCGGGACAGGGGTAAACGAGCAGTACTTC. Its protein is CASSATGTGVNEQYF.

The chain recombines TRBV6-5 with TRBJ1-1, with 7 bases fitting TRBD1. J lost 4 bases, V lost 2 bases, and 1 base had no gene match. The CDR3 contains 13 residues. Germline V gives CDR1 MNHEY, CDR2 SVGAGI. CDR3 DNA sequence: TGTGCCAGCAGTTACAGGGGGCCCACTGAAGCTTTCTTT. As protein: CASSYRGPTEAFF.

This sequence joins TRBV4-2 and TRBJ2-1; a possible D gene is TRBD2 (6 bases). This CDR3 has 14 amino acids. Germline CDR1 LGHNA, CDR2 YNFKEQ. The V end was cut by 3 bases, the J end by 8 bases, with 14 bases between. The chain's CDR3 is CASSQELREDEQFF. The DNA of the CDR3 is TGTGCCAGCAGCCAGGAACTAAGGGAGGATGAGCAGTTCTTC.

This chain connects TRBV29-1 to TRBJ2-5, with a tentative D call TRBD1 (6 bases). The J call is doubtful: the DNA matches TRBJ2-7 better. There are 14 residues in the CDR3. Germline assignment: CDR1 SQVTM and CDR2 ANQGSEA. CDR3 residues: CSALLTGSSYEQYF. CDR3 nucleotide sequence: TGCAGCGCCCTACTCACAGGGAGCTCCTACGAGCAGTACTTC.

V gene TRBV28 combines with J gene TRBJ2-7, with D perhaps TRBD2 (5 bases). The germline gives CDR1 MDHEN, CDR2 SYDVKM. The ends were cut back, 2 bases at V and 4 bases at J, with 18 bases in the middle. The CDR3 extends over 16 amino acids. CDR3 protein: CASSLNAPQGGYEQYF. The CDR3 DNA reads TGTGCCAGCAGTTTAAATGCCCCCCAAGGAGGTTACGAGCAGTACTTC.

This clone was seen a single time. V gene TRBV6-5 combines with J gene TRBJ2-7; TRBD1 might be the D (5 bases). CDR1 is MNHEY and CDR2 is SVGAGI in the germline V gene. This CDR3 spans 14 amino acids. V was pared by 7 bases and J by 2 bases, with 15 bases between. The CDR3 sequence is CASTVRVGPYEQYF. The DNA of the CDR3 is TGTGCCAGCACCGTAAGGGTGGGGCCCTACGAGCAGTACTTC.

This clone came up a few times. This CDR3 is also generated by other DNA sequences in the sample. V gene TRBV28 combines with J gene TRBJ2-3, with D possibly TRBD2 on 7 matching bases. V was trimmed by 2 bases and J by 3 bases, leaving 9 bases between them. This CDR3 has 14 amino acids. Germline V gene lookup returns CDR1 MDHEN and CDR2 SYDVKM. The CDR3, as DNA: TGTGCCAGCAGTTTAGCGGGGGCAACAGATACGCAGTATTTT. Translated: CASSLAGATDTQYF.